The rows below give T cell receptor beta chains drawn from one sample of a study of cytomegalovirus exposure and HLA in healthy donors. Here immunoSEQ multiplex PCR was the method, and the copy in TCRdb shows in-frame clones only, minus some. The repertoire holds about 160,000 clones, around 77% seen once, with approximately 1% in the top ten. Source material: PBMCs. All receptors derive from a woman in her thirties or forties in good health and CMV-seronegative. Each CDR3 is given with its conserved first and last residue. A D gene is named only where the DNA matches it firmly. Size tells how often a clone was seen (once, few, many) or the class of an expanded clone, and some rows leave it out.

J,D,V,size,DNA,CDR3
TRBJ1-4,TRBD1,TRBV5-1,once,TGCGCCAGCAGCTTTTCTCAACAGGGGGGGACAACTAATGAAAAACTGTTTTTT,CASSFSQQGGTTNEKLFF
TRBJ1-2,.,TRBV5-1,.,TGCGCCAGCAGCTCTGCGGGGGGCGCTAAGGGCTACACCTTC,CASSSAGGAKGYTF
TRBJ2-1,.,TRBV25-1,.,TGTGCCAGCAGAGGCGGGAATGAGCAGTTCTTC,CASRGGNEQFF
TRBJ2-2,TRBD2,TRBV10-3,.,TGTGCCATCAAAGGGTTGACTAGCGGGAACACCGGGGAGCTGTTTTTT,CAIKGLTSGNTGELFF
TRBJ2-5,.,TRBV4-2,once,TGTGCCAGCAGCCAAGAAGGGAGCGGGTTCCAAGAGACCCAGTACTTC,CASSQEGSGFQETQYF
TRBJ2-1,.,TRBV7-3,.,TGTGCCAGCAGCGCAGGGCGGGGTAACAATGAGCAGTTCTTC,CASSAGRGNNEQFF
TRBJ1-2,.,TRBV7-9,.,TGTGCCAGCAGCTTCCAGGGAGGCGGCTACACCTTC,CASSFQGGGYTF
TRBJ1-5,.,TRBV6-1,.,TGTGCCAGCACCCCCCCGGGACTGCACAGTCAGCCCCAGCATTTT,CASTPPGLHSQPQHF
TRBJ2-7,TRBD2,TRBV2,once,TGTGCCACCCGGGGGGATTACTTCTACGAGCAGTACTTC,CATRGDYFYEQYF
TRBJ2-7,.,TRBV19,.,TGTGCCAGTAGTGGTCCAGGTTTCTACGAGCAGTACTTC,CASSGPGFYEQYF
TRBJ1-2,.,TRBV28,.,TGTGCCAGCAGTTTCTCGGATGGCTACACCTTC,CASSFSDGYTF
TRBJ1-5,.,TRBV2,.,TGTGCCAGCAGTGCGGTCGGGAGAAATCAGCCCCAGCATTTT,CASSAVGRNQPQHF
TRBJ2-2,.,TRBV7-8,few,TGTGCCAGCGGTAAAGAGACAGTCCCCGGGGAGCTGTTTTTT,CASGKETVPGELFF
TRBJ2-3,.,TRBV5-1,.,TGCGCCAGCAGCTTGGCGGTCACAGATACGCAGTATTTT,CASSLAVTDTQYF
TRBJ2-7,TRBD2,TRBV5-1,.,TGCGCCAGCAGCTTGGGACTAGCAACCTACGAGCAGTACTTC,CASSLGLATYEQYF
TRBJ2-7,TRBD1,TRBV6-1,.,TGTGCCAGCAGTGGAGGGACAGCTTCTTCCTACGAGCAGTACTTC,CASSGGTASSYEQYF
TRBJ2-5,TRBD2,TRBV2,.,TGTGCCAGCAGTGACCTAGCGGGGGGGGAGACCCAGTACTTC,CASSDLAGGETQYF
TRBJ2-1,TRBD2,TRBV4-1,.,TGCGCCAGCAGCCAAGACAAGGCTAGCGGCTACAATGAGCAGTTCTTC,CASSQDKASGYNEQFF
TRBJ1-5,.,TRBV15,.,TGTGCCACCAGCCGGGAGAGGAATCAGCCCCAGCATTTT,CATSRERNQPQHF
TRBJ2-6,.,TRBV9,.,TGTGCCAGCAGCGTAGCATTAGGGGTCGGGGCCAACGTCCTGACTTTC,CASSVALGVGANVLTF
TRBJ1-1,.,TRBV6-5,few,TGTGCCAGCAGTTCCACCGGGACAAAAGCTTTCTTT,CASSSTGTKAFF
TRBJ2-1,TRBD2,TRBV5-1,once,TGCGCCAGCAGCTTAACGCGGGAGGGCCTCCATGAGCAGTTCTTC,CASSLTREGLHEQFF
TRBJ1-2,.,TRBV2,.,TGTGCCAGCAGTGTTGGGCCAGGGTTAAACTATGGCTACACCTTC,CASSVGPGLNYGYTF
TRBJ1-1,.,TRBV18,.,TGTGCCAGCTCACCGTTTGGGGGGAAGAACACTGAAGCTTTCTTT,CASSPFGGKNTEAFF
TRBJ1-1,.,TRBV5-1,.,TGCGCCAGCAGCTTAGGCGGGGGGGAGAACACTGAAGCTTTCTTT,CASSLGGGENTEAFF
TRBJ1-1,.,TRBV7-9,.,TGTGCCAGCAGCCCACAGATAAACACTGAAGCTTTCTTT,CASSPQINTEAFF
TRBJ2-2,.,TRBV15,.,TGTGCCACCAGGAGTGGACTATCGCTGGGCGGGGAGCTGTTTTTT,CATRSGLSLGGELFF
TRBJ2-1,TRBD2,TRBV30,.,TGTGCCTGGAGTGTAAGAACGGGAGCGGGGAATGAGCAGTTCTTC,CAWSVRTGAGNEQFF
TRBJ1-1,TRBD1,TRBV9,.,TGTGCCAGCAGCGCCACGACAGGGGGCGGTGAAGCTTTCTTT,CASSATTGGGEAFF